A selection of T cell receptor beta chains follows, all from one sample in a study of shared clonotypes between healthy human individuals. Using immunoSEQ multiplex PCR, the repertoire was profiled, and TCRdb retains in-frame clones only, with some absent. This sample has about 1.1 million clones, with 78% found just once. Sequenced: memory CD4+ T cells from PBMCs. The receptors shown here come from a young man in good health. Some clones in this sample may be carry-over from other donors' samples. Each CDR3 is given with its conserved first and last residue. The order of the fields is J gene, D gene, clone size, V gene, CDR3 DNA, CDR3 protein. The D gene is left open where the match is weak. Clone size appears in some rows only: once, few, many, or a class for an expanded clone.

J gene: TRBJ2-3
D gene: TRBD2
clone size: -
V gene: TRBV7-9
CDR3 DNA: TGTGCCAGCAGCTTAGGTGGACTAGCGGGAGTCGATACGCAGTATTTT
CDR3 protein: CASSLGGLAGVDTQYF

J gene: TRBJ2-2
D gene: -
clone size: -
V gene: TRBV7-6
CDR3 DNA: TGTGCCAGCAGCTTAGACCCTCTAGGTGCCGGGGAGCTGTTTTTT
CDR3 protein: CASSLDPLGAGELFF

J gene: TRBJ2-1
D gene: -
clone size: -
V gene: TRBV5-1
CDR3 DNA: TGCGCCAGCAGCTGGGACCACTACAATGAGCAGTTCTTC
CDR3 protein: CASSWDHYNEQFF

J gene: TRBJ1-1
D gene: -
clone size: once
V gene: TRBV5-1
CDR3 DNA: TGCGCCAGCAGCTTGGTTGGTCTTCTGAACACTGAAGCTTTCTTT
CDR3 protein: CASSLVGLLNTEAFF

J gene: TRBJ2-5
D gene: -
clone size: -
V gene: TRBV19
CDR3 DNA: TGTGCCAGTAGTATTCTAGGCAAGTCGGAGACCCAGTACTTC
CDR3 protein: CASSILGKSETQYF

J gene: TRBJ1-2
D gene: TRBD1
clone size: -
V gene: TRBV28
CDR3 DNA: TGTGCCAGCAGTTTATTTGCGGGACAGGGTAATGGCTACACCTTC
CDR3 protein: CASSLFAGQGNGYTF

J gene: TRBJ1-6
D gene: -
clone size: -
V gene: TRBV6-1
CDR3 DNA: TGTGCCAGCAGTGTGAACAGGTTCACCTATAATTCACCCCTCCACTTT
CDR3 protein: CASSVNRFTYNSPLHF

J gene: TRBJ1-1
D gene: -
clone size: -
V gene: TRBV18
CDR3 DNA: TGTGCCAGCGGGGCGGAGAACACTGAAGCTTTCTTT
CDR3 protein: CASGAENTEAFF

J gene: TRBJ2-5
D gene: -
clone size: -
V gene: TRBV11-3
CDR3 DNA: TGTGCCAGCAGCTTAGGACCACAGGAGACCCAGTACTTC
CDR3 protein: CASSLGPQETQYF

J gene: TRBJ2-5
D gene: -
clone size: -
V gene: TRBV28
CDR3 DNA: TGTGCCAGCAGTTTTGCCAAGGGCAGTACTTTGGAGACCCAGTACTTC
CDR3 protein: CASSFAKGSTLETQYF

J gene: TRBJ2-3
D gene: -
clone size: -
V gene: TRBV5-5
CDR3 DNA: TGTGCCAGCAGCTTGGACAGGGCGGTAGATACGCAGTATTTT
CDR3 protein: CASSLDRAVDTQYF

J gene: TRBJ2-3
D gene: TRBD2
clone size: -
V gene: TRBV7-3
CDR3 DNA: TGTGCCAGCAGCTTGGGTACTAGCGGGAGTTTAGGGGATACGCAGTATTTT
CDR3 protein: CASSLGTSGSLGDTQYF

J gene: TRBJ1-1
D gene: -
clone size: -
V gene: TRBV30
CDR3 DNA: TGTGCCTGGAGCCCCCGGCTTGCTGAAGCTTTCTTT
CDR3 protein: CAWSPRLAEAFF

J gene: TRBJ1-5
D gene: -
clone size: -
V gene: TRBV12-5
CDR3 DNA: TGTGCTAGTGGTTTGCTCTACAGGGAAGGTCAGCCCCAGCATTTT
CDR3 protein: CASGLLYREGQPQHF

J gene: TRBJ2-3
D gene: -
clone size: once
V gene: TRBV28
CDR3 DNA: TGTGCCAGCAGCGTGGGAGGTAGCATTGCAGATACGCAGTATTTT
CDR3 protein: CASSVGGSIADTQYF

J gene: TRBJ1-2
D gene: -
clone size: -
V gene: TRBV11-2
CDR3 DNA: TGTGCCAGCACCCTTTCGGGGGGCTCTGGCTACACCTTC
CDR3 protein: CASTLSGGSGYTF

J gene: TRBJ2-1
D gene: -
clone size: -
V gene: TRBV4-2
CDR3 DNA: TGTGCCAGCAGCCGCCCTGGTGCGGAGGGCAATGAGCAGTTCTTC
CDR3 protein: CASSRPGAEGNEQFF

J gene: TRBJ2-3
D gene: -
clone size: -
V gene: TRBV1
CDR3 DNA: TGCACCAGCAGCGCGGCAATAGGGACGCAGTATTTT
CDR3 protein: CTSSAAIGTQYF

J gene: TRBJ2-4
D gene: TRBD2
clone size: -
V gene: TRBV2
CDR3 DNA: TGTGCCAGCAGTACTAGCGGGAGGTTGAACATTCAGTACTTC
CDR3 protein: CASSTSGRLNIQYF

J gene: TRBJ1-1
D gene: -
clone size: -
V gene: TRBV5-1
CDR3 DNA: TGCGCCAGCAGCTTGAACCCCTCGGCCGAAGCTTTCTTT
CDR3 protein: CASSLNPSAEAFF